The T cell receptor (beta chain) described here comes from a study of blood T cell repertoires in COVID-19. Study context: PBMCs, B-cell-depleted T cells, or T cells provided the cDNA or gDNA that made up the material.

CDR1 is SGHKS, CDR2 YYEKEE, per germline (reference sequence). The V segment lost 5 bases and the J segment 0 bases; nucleotides outside the gene matches: 6. This CDR3 spans 16 amino acids. TCRdb's copy holds only in-frame clones and misses some; the assay was immunoSEQ multiplex PCR. This table has 140,000 to 150,000 clones, roughly three quarters appearing once. Participants' reported clinical history set cohort assignment. In Cohort 3, a recovered donor had either two negative PCRs, clearance, or symptom resolution. The sequencing sample was made of PBMCs or T cells enriched from blood (not recorded which). The sequence was collected from a woman between 45 and 65 years old who had recovered from COVID-19. This chain joins TRBV5-5 and TRBJ1-3; TRBD1 aligns across 9 bases. Here the CDR3 DNA reads TGTGCCAGCAGGCCCGACAGGGGGTTCTCTGGAAACACCATATATTTT. Translated: CASRPDRGFSGNTIYF.